A selection of T cell receptor beta chains follows, all from one sample in a study of blood T cell repertoires in COVID-19. Assay used: immunoSEQ multiplex PCR; TCRdb lists only in-frame clones, some missing. The data hold 95,000 to 110,000 clones, with about 92% observed a single time. Sequenced: peripheral blood. The receptors were gathered from a woman of 80 years or more in a cohort sampled during active COVID-19. Both conserved end residues are part of each CDR3. The D gene is left open where the match is weak.

d_call	v_call	j_call	cdr3_nt	cdr3_aa
.	TRBV27	TRBJ2-7	TGTGCCAGCATACGACTAGGTTCCTACGAGCAGTACTTC	CASIRLGSYEQYF
.	TRBV5-1	TRBJ2-5	TGCGCCAGCAATCAGGACAATGGGGAGACCCAGTACTTC	CASNQDNGETQYF
TRBD1	TRBV5-6	TRBJ1-5	TGTGCCAGCAGCAGGGGACAGGGGGGCAATCAGCCCCAGCATTTT	CASSRGQGGNQPQHF
TRBD2	TRBV6-2/TRBV6-3	TRBJ2-7	TGTGCCAGCAGTTACGAAGTGGCTAGCGGGAGCTACGAGCAGTACTTC	CASSYEVASGSYEQYF
TRBD2	TRBV7-8	TRBJ2-5	TGTGCCAGCAGCTTAGTCAGCGGGGACCAGTACTTC	CASSLVSGDQYF
TRBD1	TRBV30	TRBJ2-3	TGTGCCTGCCAGGGGGCTGGGGGCACAGATACGCAGTATTTT	CACQGAGGTDTQYF
.	TRBV21-1	TRBJ1-1	TGTGCCAGCAAACTCAGGGGGCGAGGGACTGAAGCTTTCTTT	CASKLRGRGTEAFF
TRBD2	TRBV29-1	TRBJ2-7	TGTAGCGCAAGAACTGATCAAGCGGGGGAGCAGTACTTC	CSARTDQAGEQYF
.	TRBV13	TRBJ1-1	TGTGCCAGCAGTCTCAGACGCCCGGACAGGAACACTGAAGCTTTCTTT	CASSLRRPDRNTEAFF
.	TRBV7-9	TRBJ1-4	TGTGCCAGCAGCCAAGGTCTACGGGGGAAACTGTTTTTT	CASSQGLRGKLFF
TRBD2	TRBV6-4	TRBJ2-2	TGTGCCAGCAGTGACTCGCTAGCGGGGGCCGGGGAGCTGTTTTTT	CASSDSLAGAGELFF
.	TRBV6-5	TRBJ1-1	TGTGCCAGCAGACCGGGACTGTCGAACACTGAAGCTTTCTTT	CASRPGLSNTEAFF
TRBD1	TRBV10-3	TRBJ1-2	TGTGCCATCAGCTTAGGACAGGAGGATGGCTACACCTTC	CAISLGQEDGYTF
TRBD1	TRBV10-3	TRBJ1-1	TGTGCCATCAGCTCGGGACAGGGCTCCACTGAAGCTTTCTTT	CAISSGQGSTEAFF
.	TRBV4-2	TRBJ1-5	TGTGCCAGCAGCCCAGCACAGGGAGATCAGCCCCAGCATTTT	CASSPAQGDQPQHF
TRBD2	TRBV19	TRBJ2-1	TGTGCCAGTAGTACGTCTAGCGGGAGGGGCAATGAGCAGTTCTTC	CASSTSSGRGNEQFF